Listed below are T cell receptor beta chains from one sample, sequenced in a study of T cells in Graves' hyperthyroidism and ophthalmopathy. TCRdb re-derived calls from the multiplex PCR reads in MiXCR, one entry per CDR3 protein. The sample contains a few hundred thousand distinct CDR3 sequences, approximately 15% of which appear only once. The sample was blood. The receptor source for this set is a woman under 30 with Graves' hyperthyroidism that later progressed to Graves' ophthalmopathy. Both conserved end residues are part of each CDR3. Each record gives: V gene, clone size, J gene, D gene, CDR3 length, CDR3 protein, CDR3 DNA. The D gene is left open where the match is weak. Clone size appears in some rows only: once, few, many, or a class for an expanded clone.

v_call: TRBV20-1
clone_size: many
j_call: TRBJ1-3
d_call: NA
cdr3_length: 14
cdr3_aa: CSAKWGSSGNTIYF
cdr3_nt: TGCAGTGCTAAGTGGGGCAGCTCTGGAAACACCATATATTTT

v_call: TRBV6-1
clone_size: NA
j_call: TRBJ2-7
d_call: TRBD2
cdr3_length: 15
cdr3_aa: CASRRSGSFAYEQYF
cdr3_nt: TGTGCCAGCAGGAGGAGCGGGAGTTTCGCCTACGAGCAGTACTTC

v_call: TRBV12-3/TRBV12-4
clone_size: NA
j_call: TRBJ1-2
d_call: NA
cdr3_length: 14
cdr3_aa: CASSSLRQLGGYTF
cdr3_nt: TGTGCCAGCAGTTCTCTACGACAGTTGGGAGGCTACACCTTC

v_call: TRBV6-1
clone_size: NA
j_call: TRBJ2-7
d_call: TRBD2
cdr3_length: 16
cdr3_aa: CASSPSSSGGIYEQYF
cdr3_nt: TGTGCCAGCAGCCCTTCCTCTAGCGGTGGAATCTACGAGCAGTACTTC

v_call: TRBV19
clone_size: NA
j_call: TRBJ2-1
d_call: NA
cdr3_length: 15
cdr3_aa: CASSIYGGRYNEQFF
cdr3_nt: TGTGCCAGTAGTATCTATGGGGGCCGTTACAATGAGCAGTTCTTC

v_call: TRBV3-1
clone_size: NA
j_call: TRBJ1-1
d_call: NA
cdr3_length: 12
cdr3_aa: CASSQSGTEAFF
cdr3_nt: TGTGCCAGCAGCCAGTCGGGCACTGAAGCTTTCTTT

v_call: TRBV7-8
clone_size: many
j_call: TRBJ2-4
d_call: TRBD2
cdr3_length: 18
cdr3_aa: CASSLVPREGLGKNIQYF
cdr3_nt: TGTGCCAGCAGCTTAGTGCCGCGGGAGGGCCTCGGCAAAAACATTCAGTACTTC

v_call: TRBV10-2
clone_size: many
j_call: TRBJ2-5
d_call: TRBD1
cdr3_length: 17
cdr3_aa: CASSESTGTEWEETQYF
cdr3_nt: TGCGCCAGCAGTGAGTCAACAGGGACAGAGTGGGAGGAGACCCAGTACTTC

v_call: TRBV4-3
clone_size: few
j_call: TRBJ2-1
d_call: TRBD1
cdr3_length: 15
cdr3_aa: CASSTRTGHYNEQFF
cdr3_nt: TGCGCCAGCAGCACAAGGACAGGGCACTACAATGAGCAGTTCTTC

v_call: TRBV2
clone_size: few
j_call: TRBJ2-7
d_call: NA
cdr3_length: 14
cdr3_aa: CASGLTSQGYEQYF
cdr3_nt: TGTGCCAGCGGATTGACTTCACAGGGCTACGAGCAGTACTTC

v_call: TRBV7-2
clone_size: NA
j_call: TRBJ1-1
d_call: NA
cdr3_length: 14
cdr3_aa: CASSRQGSSTEAFF
cdr3_nt: TGTGCCAGCAGTCGCCAGGGCTCTTCAACTGAAGCTTTCTTT

v_call: TRBV6-2/TRBV6-3
clone_size: many
j_call: TRBJ2-1
d_call: NA
cdr3_length: 11
cdr3_aa: CASGHPNEQFF
cdr3_nt: TGTGCCAGCGGCCACCCAAATGAGCAGTTCTTC

v_call: TRBV6-1
clone_size: few
j_call: TRBJ1-5
d_call: NA
cdr3_length: 14
cdr3_aa: CASGPSYSNQPQHF
cdr3_nt: TGTGCCAGCGGCCCTTCTTATAGCAATCAGCCCCAGCATTTT

v_call: TRBV6-1
clone_size: few
j_call: TRBJ2-3
d_call: NA
cdr3_length: 15
cdr3_aa: CASSPLANPADTQYF
cdr3_nt: TGTGCCAGCAGTCCACTAGCCAACCCTGCAGATACGCAGTATTTT

v_call: TRBV30
clone_size: few
j_call: TRBJ2-2
d_call: NA
cdr3_length: 14
cdr3_aa: CAWSVRSYTGELFF
cdr3_nt: TGTGCCTGGAGTGTACGAAGTTACACCGGGGAGCTGTTTTTT

v_call: TRBV14
clone_size: many
j_call: TRBJ2-1
d_call: NA
cdr3_length: 20
cdr3_aa: CASSQIRDTVIGLGDNEQFF
cdr3_nt: TGTGCCAGCAGCCAAATCCGGGACACTGTCATTGGTTTGGGGGACAATGAGCAGTTCTTC

v_call: TRBV5-1
clone_size: NA
j_call: TRBJ2-5
d_call: TRBD2
cdr3_length: 15
cdr3_aa: CASSLGGGREETQYF
cdr3_nt: TGCGCCAGCAGCCTCGGGGGGGGGCGCGAGGAGACCCAGTACTTC

v_call: TRBV11-2
clone_size: NA
j_call: TRBJ1-4
d_call: NA
cdr3_length: 13
cdr3_aa: CASGGVTNEKLFF
cdr3_nt: TGTGCCAGCGGAGGAGTAACTAATGAAAAACTGTTTTTT

v_call: TRBV7-2
clone_size: few
j_call: TRBJ2-3
d_call: TRBD2
cdr3_length: 18
cdr3_aa: CTSSSGLAGNSYTDTQYF
cdr3_nt: TGTACCAGCAGCTCGGGACTAGCGGGCAACTCGTACACAGATACGCAGTATTTT

v_call: TRBV10-2
clone_size: few
j_call: TRBJ2-1
d_call: TRBD2
cdr3_length: 17
cdr3_aa: CASSELQGSGREHEQFF
cdr3_nt: TGCGCCAGCAGTGAGCTTCAGGGTAGCGGGAGGGAGCATGAGCAGTTCTTC

v_call: TRBV11-2
clone_size: many
j_call: TRBJ2-7
d_call: TRBD2
cdr3_length: 15
cdr3_aa: CASSLLSGGGYEQYF
cdr3_nt: TGTGCCAGCAGCTTGCTATCGGGAGGAGGCTACGAGCAGTACTTC

v_call: TRBV28
clone_size: NA
j_call: TRBJ2-7
d_call: NA
cdr3_length: 15
cdr3_aa: CASSLLAGTSHEQYF
cdr3_nt: TGTGCCAGCAGTTTATTGGCAGGGACTTCCCACGAGCAGTACTTC

v_call: TRBV28
clone_size: many
j_call: TRBJ2-7
d_call: TRBD1
cdr3_length: 18
cdr3_aa: CASSALILGQVKNYEQYF
cdr3_nt: TGTGCCAGCAGTGCGCTAATCTTGGGACAGGTAAAGAACTACGAGCAGTACTTC

v_call: TRBV10-2
clone_size: NA
j_call: TRBJ1-5
d_call: NA
cdr3_length: 16
cdr3_aa: CASSLNPLNSNQPQHF
cdr3_nt: TGCGCCAGCAGCCTAAATCCCCTCAATAGCAATCAGCCCCAGCATTTT

v_call: TRBV2
clone_size: many
j_call: TRBJ2-3
d_call: TRBD2
cdr3_length: 15
cdr3_aa: CASSASGRRTDTQYF
cdr3_nt: TGTGCCAGCAGTGCGAGCGGGAGGAGAACAGATACGCAGTATTTT

v_call: TRBV28
clone_size: many
j_call: TRBJ1-5
d_call: TRBD1
cdr3_length: 17
cdr3_aa: CASSLALQGTGNQPQHF
cdr3_nt: TGTGCCAGCAGTTTGGCCCTACAGGGGACGGGCAATCAGCCCCAGCATTTT

v_call: TRBV12-3/TRBV12-4
clone_size: many
j_call: TRBJ1-4
d_call: NA
cdr3_length: 14
cdr3_aa: CASSDTATNEKLFF
cdr3_nt: TGTGCCAGCAGCGACACAGCAACTAATGAAAAACTGTTTTTT

v_call: TRBV18
clone_size: many
j_call: TRBJ2-1
d_call: NA
cdr3_length: 15
cdr3_aa: CASSPKDLSYNEQFF
cdr3_nt: TGTGCCAGCTCACCAAAGGACCTCTCCTACAATGAGCAGTTCTTC

v_call: TRBV7-2
clone_size: many
j_call: TRBJ2-3
d_call: NA
cdr3_length: 13
cdr3_aa: CASIRLGPDTQYF
cdr3_nt: TGTGCCAGCATCCGACTAGGTCCAGATACGCAGTATTTT

v_call: TRBV11-2
clone_size: many
j_call: TRBJ2-2
d_call: NA
cdr3_length: 13
cdr3_aa: CASSPPYAGELFF
cdr3_nt: TGTGCCAGCAGTCCCCCTTACGCCGGGGAGCTGTTTTTT

v_call: TRBV12-3/TRBV12-4
clone_size: many
j_call: TRBJ2-2
d_call: TRBD2
cdr3_length: 16
cdr3_aa: CASSLGLAKGTGELFF
cdr3_nt: TGTGCCAGCAGCCTGGGACTAGCAAAGGGTACCGGGGAGCTGTTTTTT

v_call: TRBV7-3
clone_size: NA
j_call: TRBJ2-1
d_call: NA
cdr3_length: 15
cdr3_aa: CASSQDRSSYNEQFF
cdr3_nt: TGTGCCAGCAGCCAGGACCGCAGCTCCTACAATGAGCAGTTCTTC

v_call: TRBV28
clone_size: many
j_call: TRBJ1-1
d_call: TRBD1
cdr3_length: 12
cdr3_aa: CASSPRQGLAFF
cdr3_nt: TGTGCCAGCAGTCCCCGACAGGGTTTAGCTTTCTTT

v_call: TRBV7-9
clone_size: NA
j_call: TRBJ2-1
d_call: NA
cdr3_length: 15
cdr3_aa: CASSLGPGARNEQFF
cdr3_nt: TGTGCCAGCAGCTTAGGTCCCGGGGCTAGGAATGAGCAGTTCTTC

v_call: TRBV10-2
clone_size: many
j_call: TRBJ1-6
d_call: TRBD1
cdr3_length: 13
cdr3_aa: CASSGQGDSPLHF
cdr3_nt: TGCGCCAGCAGTGGCCAGGGGGATTCACCCCTCCACTTT

v_call: TRBV27
clone_size: many
j_call: TRBJ2-5
d_call: TRBD2
cdr3_length: 14
cdr3_aa: CASSLAGGMETQYF
cdr3_nt: TGTGCCAGCAGTCTAGCGGGAGGGATGGAGACCCAGTACTTC

v_call: TRBV20-1
clone_size: many
j_call: TRBJ2-1
d_call: TRBD2
cdr3_length: 18
cdr3_aa: CSARVLAGGSSYYNEQFF
cdr3_nt: TGCAGTGCTAGGGTCCTAGCGGGAGGGTCCTCCTACTACAATGAGCAGTTCTTC

v_call: TRBV5-5
clone_size: many
j_call: TRBJ1-1
d_call: TRBD1
cdr3_length: 14
cdr3_aa: CASSFDPDRGRAFF
cdr3_nt: TGTGCCAGCAGCTTTGATCCCGACAGGGGAAGAGCTTTCTTT

v_call: TRBV2
clone_size: many
j_call: TRBJ2-5
d_call: NA
cdr3_length: 14
cdr3_aa: CASMPTSGYQTQYF
cdr3_nt: TGTGCCAGCATGCCGACTTCCGGCTATCAGACCCAGTACTTC

v_call: TRBV12-3/TRBV12-4
clone_size: many
j_call: TRBJ2-1
d_call: NA
cdr3_length: 16
cdr3_aa: CASSLLLVTSLNEQFF
cdr3_nt: TGTGCCAGCAGCCTATTACTAGTAACCTCTCTCAATGAGCAGTTCTTC

v_call: TRBV19
clone_size: few
j_call: TRBJ2-7
d_call: NA
cdr3_length: 13
cdr3_aa: CASSMREAYEQYF
cdr3_nt: TGTGCCAGTAGTATGCGAGAGGCCTACGAGCAGTACTTC

v_call: TRBV19
clone_size: NA
j_call: TRBJ2-2
d_call: TRBD1
cdr3_length: 15
cdr3_aa: CASSETGGNTGELFF
cdr3_nt: TGTGCCAGTAGTGAGACAGGGGGCAATACCGGGGAGCTGTTTTTT

v_call: TRBV2
clone_size: NA
j_call: TRBJ2-1
d_call: TRBD2
cdr3_length: 13
cdr3_aa: CASTSGAYNEQFF
cdr3_nt: TGTGCCAGCACTAGCGGGGCCTACAATGAGCAGTTCTTC

v_call: TRBV6-2/TRBV6-3
clone_size: many
j_call: TRBJ1-4
d_call: NA
cdr3_length: 15
cdr3_aa: CASRRSQGPRTQLFF
cdr3_nt: TGTGCCAGCAGACGGTCACAGGGCCCGCGAACGCAACTGTTTTTT

v_call: TRBV28
clone_size: NA
j_call: TRBJ2-4
d_call: TRBD1
cdr3_length: 17
cdr3_aa: CASSYDRGPLAKNIQYF
cdr3_nt: TGTGCCAGCAGCTACGACAGGGGACCCTTAGCCAAAAACATTCAGTACTTC

v_call: TRBV5-1
clone_size: few
j_call: TRBJ2-5
d_call: NA
cdr3_length: 12
cdr3_aa: CASSLEQETQYF
cdr3_nt: TGCGCCAGCAGCTTGGAACAAGAGACCCAGTACTTC

v_call: TRBV5-4
clone_size: many
j_call: TRBJ2-2
d_call: TRBD1
cdr3_length: 16
cdr3_aa: CASSYGQGTITGELFF
cdr3_nt: TGTGCCAGCAGCTACGGACAGGGTACGATCACCGGGGAGCTGTTTTTT

v_call: TRBV19
clone_size: few
j_call: TRBJ2-3
d_call: TRBD1
cdr3_length: 15
cdr3_aa: CASSTAGGRSDTQYF
cdr3_nt: TGTGCCAGTAGTACCGCAGGGGGCCGGTCAGATACGCAGTATTTT

v_call: TRBV12-3/TRBV12-4
clone_size: many
j_call: TRBJ2-3
d_call: NA
cdr3_length: 17
cdr3_aa: CASSLYRGGKSTDTQYF
cdr3_nt: TGTGCCAGCAGTTTATACAGGGGCGGGAAAAGCACAGATACGCAGTATTTT

v_call: TRBV20-1
clone_size: NA
j_call: TRBJ2-3
d_call: TRBD1
cdr3_length: 14
cdr3_aa: CSASGQGNTDTQYF
cdr3_nt: TGCAGTGCTTCCGGACAGGGGAACACAGATACGCAGTATTTT

v_call: TRBV20-1
clone_size: many
j_call: TRBJ1-2
d_call: NA
cdr3_length: 14
cdr3_aa: CSAGAESHNYGYTF
cdr3_nt: TGCAGTGCCGGGGCCGAATCTCATAACTATGGCTACACCTTC

v_call: TRBV7-3
clone_size: NA
j_call: TRBJ2-5
d_call: NA
cdr3_length: 15
cdr3_aa: CASSQGTGQQETQYF
cdr3_nt: TGTGCCAGCAGCCAAGGTACAGGACAGCAAGAGACCCAGTACTTC

v_call: TRBV7-9
clone_size: few
j_call: TRBJ2-2
d_call: TRBD1
cdr3_length: 19
cdr3_aa: CASSPSGGQGALGTGELFF
cdr3_nt: TGTGCCAGCAGCCCCTCAGGAGGACAGGGGGCGCTGGGGACCGGGGAGCTGTTTTTT

v_call: TRBV6-4
clone_size: NA
j_call: TRBJ2-2
d_call: TRBD2
cdr3_length: 17
cdr3_aa: CASTPSGSPGNTGELFF
cdr3_nt: TGTGCCAGCACCCCTAGCGGGAGCCCCGGGAACACCGGGGAGCTGTTTTTT

v_call: TRBV2
clone_size: NA
j_call: TRBJ2-2
d_call: TRBD2
cdr3_length: 18
cdr3_aa: CASTGLAGIFGGTGELFF
cdr3_nt: TGTGCCAGCACCGGACTAGCGGGAATCTTTGGGGGTACCGGGGAGCTGTTTTTT